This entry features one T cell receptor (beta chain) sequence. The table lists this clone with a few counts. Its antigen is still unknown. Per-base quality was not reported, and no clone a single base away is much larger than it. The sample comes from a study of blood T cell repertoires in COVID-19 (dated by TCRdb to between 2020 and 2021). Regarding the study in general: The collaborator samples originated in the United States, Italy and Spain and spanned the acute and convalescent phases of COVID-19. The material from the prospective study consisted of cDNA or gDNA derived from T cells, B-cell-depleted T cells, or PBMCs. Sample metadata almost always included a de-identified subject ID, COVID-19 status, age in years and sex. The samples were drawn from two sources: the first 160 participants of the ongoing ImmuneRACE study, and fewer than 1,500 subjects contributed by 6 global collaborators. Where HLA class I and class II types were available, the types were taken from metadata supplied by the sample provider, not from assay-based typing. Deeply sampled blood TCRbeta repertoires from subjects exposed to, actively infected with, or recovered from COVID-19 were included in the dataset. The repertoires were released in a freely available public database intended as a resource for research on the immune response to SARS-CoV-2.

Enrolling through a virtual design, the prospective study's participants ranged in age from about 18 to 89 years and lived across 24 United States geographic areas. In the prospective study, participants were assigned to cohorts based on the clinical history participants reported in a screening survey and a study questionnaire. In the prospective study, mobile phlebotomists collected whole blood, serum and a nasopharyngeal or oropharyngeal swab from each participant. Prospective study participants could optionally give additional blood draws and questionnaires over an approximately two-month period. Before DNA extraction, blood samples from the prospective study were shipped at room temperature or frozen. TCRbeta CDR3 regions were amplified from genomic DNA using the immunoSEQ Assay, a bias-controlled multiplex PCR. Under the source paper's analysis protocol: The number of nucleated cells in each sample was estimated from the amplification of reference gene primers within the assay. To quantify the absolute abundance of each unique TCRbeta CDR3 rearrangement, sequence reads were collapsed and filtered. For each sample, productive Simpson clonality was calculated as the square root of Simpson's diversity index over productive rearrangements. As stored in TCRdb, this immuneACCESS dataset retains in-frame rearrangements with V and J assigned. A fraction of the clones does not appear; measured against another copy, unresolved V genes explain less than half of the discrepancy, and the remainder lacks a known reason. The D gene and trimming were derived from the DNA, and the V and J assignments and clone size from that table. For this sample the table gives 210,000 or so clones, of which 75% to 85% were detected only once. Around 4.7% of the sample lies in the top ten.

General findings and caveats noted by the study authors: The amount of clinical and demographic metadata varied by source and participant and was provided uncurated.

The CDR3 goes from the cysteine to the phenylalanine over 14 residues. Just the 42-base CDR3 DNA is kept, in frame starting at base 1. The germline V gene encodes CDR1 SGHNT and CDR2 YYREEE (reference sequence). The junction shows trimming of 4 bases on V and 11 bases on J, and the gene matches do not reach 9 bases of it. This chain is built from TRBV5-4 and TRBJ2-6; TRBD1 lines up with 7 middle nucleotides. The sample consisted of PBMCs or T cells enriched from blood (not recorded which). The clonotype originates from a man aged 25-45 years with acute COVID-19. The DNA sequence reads TGTGCCAGCAGCCCTACGACAGGGTCCCACGTCCTGACTTTC. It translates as CASSPTTGSHVLTF.